This TCR beta chain comes out of a study of blood T cells in healthy people across ages. Peripheral blood samples of roughly 9.9 milliliters were drawn from each donor. At least 6 micrograms of total RNA were extracted per sample. The CDR3 runs to 13 residues. CDR1 and CDR2 from the germline V gene are SNHLY and FYNNEI. V lost 7 bases to trimming and J lost 3 bases, with 12 bases between them. A second PCR of about 6 to 11 cycles used a sample-barcoded 5' primer and a J-beta primer mix. TCRdb reprocessed the 5' RACE reads via MiXCR and lists one record per CDR3 protein. This table has 1.5 million to 2 million distinct CDR3 sequences, approximately 39% appearing once. This clonotype showed up just once.

The rearrangement joins TRBV2 to TRBJ1-2; possible D gene TRBD1, 6 bases. The origin of this receptor is a human donor in good health. Specimen: blood. The CDR3 DNA reads TGTGCCAGCAAGGGGGAGGGCTACTATGGCTACACCTTC. As protein: CASKGEGYYGYTF.